These T cell receptor beta chains were read from a single sample in a study of identical twins. One entry per CDR3 protein, called by TCRdb with MiXCR from the 5' RACE reads. The repertoire holds around 230,000 distinct CDR3 sequences, with over 8% as singletons. The sequencing sample was made of memory (CD45RO+) T cells sorted from blood. All receptors derive from a woman aged 18-30 years in good health. Each CDR3 is given with its conserved first and last residue. The D gene is left open where the match is weak. Expanded clones are given a class, and other clones once, few, many or no size at all.

d_gene | j_gene | abundance | v_gene | CDR3aa | CDR3nt
TRBD1 | TRBJ2-6 | few | TRBV5-1 | CASYTGAAGANVLTF | TGCGCCAGCTATACAGGGGCTGCTGGGGCCAACGTCCTGACTTTC
- | TRBJ1-5 | few | TRBV20-1 | CSATGERTQPQHF | TGCAGTGCTACAGGGGAGAGGACTCAGCCCCAGCATTTT
- | TRBJ2-5 | - | TRBV20-1 | CSAWAHATGGVGETQYF | TGCAGTGCCTGGGCCCACGCGACCGGAGGGGTAGGGGAGACCCAGTACTTC
- | TRBJ1-1 | few | TRBV7-9 | CASSPDSGAGAFF | TGTGCCAGCAGCCCGGACTCGGGGGCTGGGGCTTTCTTT
- | TRBJ2-5 | many | TRBV11-2 | CASSLRVGETQYF | TGTGCCAGCAGCTTAAGGGTCGGAGAGACCCAGTACTTC
- | TRBJ2-5 | - | TRBV5-1 | CASSRGEETQYF | TGCGCCAGCTCGAGGGGGGAAGAGACCCAGTACTTC
TRBD2 | TRBJ2-3 | many | TRBV5-4 | CASSFRRGGVDTQYF | TGTGCCAGCAGCTTCCGACGCGGGGGGGTAGATACGCAGTATTTT
TRBD1 | TRBJ1-5 | - | TRBV2 | CASRPPTGVGQPQHF | TGTGCCAGCAGGCCCCCCACAGGGGTCGGTCAGCCCCAGCATTTT
- | TRBJ1-2 | - | TRBV18 | CASSPIGEFGGYTF | TGTGCCAGCTCACCAATAGGGGAATTCGGTGGCTACACCTTC
TRBD2 | TRBJ2-2 | many | TRBV7-2 | CASSPLAGGTGELFF | TGTGCCAGCAGCCCGCTAGCGGGGGGGACCGGGGAGCTGTTTTTT
- | TRBJ2-2 | many | TRBV7-7 | CASSNHLGYNTGELFF | TGTGCTAGCAGCAACCACCTAGGGTACAACACCGGGGAGCTGTTTTTT
- | TRBJ1-1 | once | TRBV3-1 | CASSQEGGGKAFF | TGTGCCAGCAGCCAAGAAGGGGGTGGGAAAGCTTTCTTT
- | TRBJ2-7 | - | TRBV2 | CASSEVGVHEQYF | TGTGCCAGCAGTGAAGTCGGGGTGCACGAGCAGTACTTC
- | TRBJ2-1 | few | TRBV7-7 | CASSVTAGNEQFF | TGTGCCTCTAGCGTAACGGCGGGGAATGAGCAGTTCTTC
- | TRBJ2-1 | - | TRBV7-6 | CASSPVWSHNEQFF | TGTGCCAGCAGCCCCGTTTGGTCCCACAATGAGCAGTTCTTC
- | TRBJ2-7 | many | TRBV7-2 | CASSLTGPPRAYEQYF | TGTGCCAGCAGCTTAACAGGACCCCCCAGAGCCTACGAGCAGTACTTC
- | TRBJ2-7 | many | TRBV27 | CASSHLTLGSYEQYF | TGTGCCAGCAGCCATTTGACCCTTGGCTCCTACGAGCAGTACTTC
- | TRBJ2-1 | - | TRBV20-1 | CSATDTYNEQFF | TGCAGTGCTACCGACACTTACAATGAGCAGTTCTTC
- | TRBJ1-2 | few | TRBV11-2 | CASSPRARGWNGYTF | TGTGCCAGCAGCCCCCGAGCCAGGGGATGGAATGGCTACACCTTC
- | TRBJ2-1 | - | TRBV20-1 | CSGGDSYNEQFF | TGCAGTGGGGGGGACTCCTACAATGAGCAGTTCTTC
TRBD1 | TRBJ1-1 | few | TRBV7-3 | CASSPRGQGANTEAFF | TGTGCCAGCAGCCCGCGGGGACAGGGGGCGAACACTGAAGCTTTCTTT
TRBD2 | TRBJ2-5 | - | TRBV10-1 | CASSATSAGTQYF | TGCGCCAGCAGCGCTACTAGCGCGGGGACCCAGTACTTC
TRBD2 | TRBJ2-3 | - | TRBV5-6 | CASSAASGGRRGTQYF | TGTGCCAGCAGCGCCGCTAGCGGGGGCCGTCGGGGTACGCAGTATTTT
- | TRBJ2-1 | few | TRBV20-1 | CSARDSVRTEQFF | TGCAGTGCTAGAGATTCCGTAAGGACTGAGCAGTTCTTC
TRBD2 | TRBJ2-7 | - | TRBV5-1 | CASSSIPGGEQYF | TGCGCCAGCAGCTCCATCCCGGGGGGCGAGCAGTACTTC
TRBD1 | TRBJ1-5 | few | TRBV19 | CASRDRGLQPQHF | TGTGCCAGCCGGGACAGGGGGCTTCAGCCCCAGCATTTT
TRBD1 | TRBJ1-5 | few | TRBV4-2 | CASSQDAGGNQPQHF | TGTGCCAGCAGCCAAGATGCAGGGGGGAATCAGCCCCAGCATTTT
- | TRBJ1-2 | few | TRBV5-1 | CASSFGGGKGYTF | TGCGCCAGCAGTTTTGGAGGGGGGAAGGGCTACACCTTC
- | TRBJ2-3 | few | TRBV5-1 | CASSSDRSTDTQYF | TGCGCCAGCAGCTCGGACAGATCCACAGATACGCAGTATTTT
TRBD1 | TRBJ1-3 | many | TRBV7-3 | CASSLTGQGAGNTIYF | TGTGCCAGCAGCTTAACGGGACAGGGTGCTGGAAACACCATATATTTT
- | TRBJ2-7 | many | TRBV5-4 | CASSLDLAYSYEQYF | TGTGCCAGCAGCTTGGATCTAGCATATTCCTACGAGCAGTACTTC
- | TRBJ1-1 | many | TRBV7-2 | CASSSGPLNTEAFF | TGTGCCAGCAGCTCGGGACCGCTGAACACTGAAGCTTTCTTT
- | TRBJ2-7 | - | TRBV24-1 | CATSGVQGYLYEQYF | TGTGCCACCAGTGGAGTTCAGGGTTACCTCTACGAGCAGTACTTC
TRBD1 | TRBJ2-5 | - | TRBV12-3/TRBV12-4 | CASTRTDRVRETQYF | TGTGCCAGCACCCGAACCGACAGGGTTCGGGAGACCCAGTACTTC
- | TRBJ2-7 | many | TRBV12-3/TRBV12-4 | CASSLSQLVDEQYF | TGTGCCAGCAGTTTAAGTCAGCTAGTGGACGAGCAGTACTTC
- | TRBJ1-1 | - | TRBV30 | CAWTLNTEAFF | TGTGCCTGGACATTGAACACTGAAGCTTTCTTT
- | TRBJ1-2 | few | TRBV20-1 | CSADGGLRGYTF | TGCAGTGCCGACGGGGGTTTGAGAGGCTACACCTTC
- | TRBJ1-5 | few | TRBV20-1 | CSARSPSGPQHF | TGCAGTGCTAGGTCACCTTCGGGGCCCCAGCATTTT
TRBD2 | TRBJ2-3 | many | TRBV11-3 | CASSLGGLPDTQYF | TGTGCCAGCAGCTTGGGGGGGTTGCCAGATACGCAGTATTTT
- | TRBJ2-2 | - | TRBV5-1 | CASSPPSTGELFF | TGCGCCAGCAGCCCGCCTAGTACCGGGGAGCTGTTTTTT
- | TRBJ1-6 | few | TRBV6-1 | CASSRPDRSYSPLHF | TGTGCCAGCAGTCGCCCCGACAGGAGTTATTCACCCCTCCACTTT
- | TRBJ1-1 | few | TRBV27 | CASSLSRGQNTEAFF | TGTGCCAGCAGTTTATCGAGGGGACAGAACACTGAAGCTTTCTTT